Presented here are 5 T cell receptor beta chains from one specimen sequenced in a study of T cells in Graves' hyperthyroidism and ophthalmopathy. From RNA transcripts, TCR beta CDR3 regions were amplified. The HTBI set primed first-round TCR CDR3 RT-PCR. One entry per CDR3 protein results from TCRdb running MiXCR on the multiplex PCR reads. Of a few hundred thousand distinct CDR3 sequences detected, about a sixth appear once; the ten largest clones hold around 6.6%. Sequences were obtained from blood. The receptors derive from a woman aged 25 to 45 with Graves' hyperthyroidism.

This clonotype was seen repeatedly, ten times or more. The J gene is TRBJ2-7, the V gene TRBV10-3; 14 nucleotides align to TRBD2. The CDR3 runs 15 residues. V lost 6 bases to trimming and J lost 5 bases; unmatched junction nucleotides: 6. CDR1 and CDR2 (germline): ENHRY, SYGVKD. The DNA of the CDR3 is TGTGCCATCAGCCAGGGACTAGCGGGAGTGGACGAGCAGTACTTC. This codes for CAISQGLAGVDEQYF.

There are many counts of this clonotype. The rearrangement joins TRBV10-3 to TRBJ2-7; perhaps TRBD1 as D (6 bases). V dropped 5 bases and J dropped 5 bases, with 10 bases sitting between them. The germline V gene encodes CDR1 ENHRY and CDR2 SYGVKD. The CDR3 has 12 amino acids. Written as DNA, the CDR3 is TGTGCCATCAGTCGACAGGACCACGAGCAGTACTTC. It encodes CAISRQDHEQYF.

The chain joins TRBV27 to TRBJ2-3; D remains ambiguous. Trimming took off 5 bases at V and 0 bases at J, with 9 bases between the two ends. The CDR3 totals 14 residues. The germline V gene has CDR1 MNHEY and CDR2 SMNVEV (reference sequence). CDR3: CASSISASTDTQYF. CDR3 in DNA: TGTGCCAGCAGTATCAGTGCTAGCACAGATACGCAGTATTTT.

This clonotype has ten or more counts. The rearrangement links TRBV5-1 to TRBJ2-3; perhaps D is TRBD1 or TRBD2 (5 bases each). The CDR3 totals 16 residues. V lost 4 bases and J 6 bases, leaving 21 bases between the germline ends. From germline, CDR1 is SGHRS and CDR2 YFSETQ. The CDR3 coding sequence is TGCGCCAGCAGCCCCCGGGACGACAACGGAGATGATACGCAGTATTTT. Residues: CASSPRDDNGDDTQYF.

This rearrangement joins TRBV6-1 to TRBJ2-3, with 13 bases lining up with TRBD2. After removal of 3 bases from V and 5 bases from J, the junction contained 8 bases not matched to a gene. The CDR3 sequence is 17 residues long. Germline V lookup: CDR1 MNHNS, CDR2 SASEGT. Here the CDR3 reads CASSDKGLAGVLDTQYF. CDR3 coding DNA: TGTGCCAGCAGTGATAAAGGACTAGCGGGAGTCCTAGATACGCAGTATTTT.